Presented here are 5 T cell receptor beta chains from one specimen sequenced in a study of glioma-infiltrating T cells after dendritic cell vaccination. Generated by immunoSEQ multiplex PCR, the TCRdb table keeps only in-frame clones and is missing some. The sample records tens of thousands of clones, roughly 82% being singletons. The sequenced sample was blood, obtained before dendritic cell vaccination. The receptor source for this set is a human donor with glioblastoma.

This chain links TRBV4-1 with TRBJ1-3; D is undetermined. The CDR3 runs to 17 residues. The V gene's germline CDR1 is MGHRA and CDR2 YSYEKL. V lost 0 bases to trimming and J lost 0 bases, with 12 bases between them. The CDR3 sequence is CASSQEVPESSGNTIYF. The CDR3 region has the DNA TGCGCCAGCAGCCAAGAGGTGCCCGAGAGCTCTGGAAACACCATATATTTT.

V is TRBV6-1 and J is TRBJ1-2; D may be TRBD1 (6 bases). CDR1 and CDR2 from the germline V gene are MNHNS and SASEGT. V shed 3 bases and J shed 5 bases, with 13 bases lying between them. This CDR3 is built from 14 residues. The CDR3 coding sequence is TGTGCCAGCAGTGACGCATGGACAGCATATGGCTACACCTTC. Translated, it gives CASSDAWTAYGYTF.

DNA for the CDR3: TGTGCCAGCAGCGTCACCGGGACAGGGGAGAGTAGCTATGGCTACACCTTC. Translation gives CASSVTGTGESSYGYTF. The chain joins TRBV2 to TRBJ1-2; 10 nucleotides match TRBD1. Per the germline V gene, CDR1 is SNHLY and CDR2 is FYNNEI. The CDR3 has 17 residues. Unmatched junction bases numbered 14, after V lost 6 bases and J lost 4 bases.

The chain uses TRBV5-1 and TRBJ1-6, with a tentative D call TRBD1 (5 bases). V lost 0 bases, J lost 7 bases, and 8 bases lay in between. CDR1 and CDR2 (germline): SGHRS, YFSETQ. The CDR3 spans 14 residues. This CDR3 is CASSLVQENSPLHF. As DNA, the CDR3 is TGCGCCAGCAGCTTGGTACAGGAAAATTCACCCCTCCACTTT.

V is TRBV6-1 and J is TRBJ1-1, with 9 bases that match TRBD1. Germline lookup yields CDR1 MNHNS and CDR2 SASEGT. The V gene end was trimmed by 5 bases and the J gene end by 5 bases; junction bases not matched to a gene: 6. This CDR3 region has 14 residues. The DNA of the CDR3 is TGTGCCAGCAGTCCATCGGACAGGGGTACTGAAGCTTTCTTT. The encoded protein is CASSPSDRGTEAFF.